The source of this T cell receptor (beta chain) is a study of molecular identifiers for immune sequencing clone quantification. General study findings and limits: One cell's worth of spiked Jurkat TCR RNA was reportedly detectable among about a million naive cells. Clonotypes surpassing 20 RNA copies contained over 97% of effector molecules, versus under 1% in naive cells.

The CDR3 extends over 12 amino acids. Based on a CD8+CD4-CCR7+CD45RA+ profile, naive CD8 T cells were sorted. The bulk TCR libraries were made with methods described before and with listed TCR primers. Using its own MiXCR run on the PCR reads, TCRdb lists one record per CDR3 protein. Here the sample spans nearly 650,000 distinct CDR3 sequences, around 25% being singletons. A remark on this clonotype: Its antigen is not identified. At one end the junction does not follow the germline gene, possibly because of a read error.

The J gene is TRBJ2-7, the V gene TRBV5-3; D remains unclear. TRBV5-3 is an ORF, with its function uncertain. The receptor comes from a human donor in good health. Some libraries in this study had Jurkat cell RNA spiked in. The sequencing sample was made of naive CD8+ T cells from blood, with Jurkat cell RNA spiked in. The sample's subset: FACS-sorted CD8+CD4-CCR7+CD45RA+ naive T cells. The CDR3 protein is CASSWVGSEQCF. The CDR3 DNA is TGTGCCAGCAGTTGGGTGGGGTCCGAGCAGTGCTTC.